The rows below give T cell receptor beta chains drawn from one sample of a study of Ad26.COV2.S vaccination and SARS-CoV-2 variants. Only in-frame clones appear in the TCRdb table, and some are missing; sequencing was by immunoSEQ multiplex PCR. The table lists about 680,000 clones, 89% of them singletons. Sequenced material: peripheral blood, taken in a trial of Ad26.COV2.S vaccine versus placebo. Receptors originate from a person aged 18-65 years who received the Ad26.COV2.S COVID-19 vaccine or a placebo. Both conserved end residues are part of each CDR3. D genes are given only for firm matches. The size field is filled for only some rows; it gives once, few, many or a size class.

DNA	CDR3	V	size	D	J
TGTGCCTGGTCCCCCCGGGACAGAGTCTATGGCTACACCTTC	CAWSPRDRVYGYTF	TRBV30	once	TRBD1	TRBJ1-2
TGTGCCAGCAGTTTTCGGACGCTGGCTGAAGCTTTCTTT	CASSFRTLAEAFF	TRBV6-5	-	-	TRBJ1-1
TGTGCCAGCAGCTTGCCGCTAAGCTACGAGCAGTACTTC	CASSLPLSYEQYF	TRBV5-4	-	-	TRBJ2-7
TGTGCCAGCAGTTACTCGTCAGGGGGCGGGTATGGCTACACCTTC	CASSYSSGGGYGYTF	TRBV6-5	-	TRBD1	TRBJ1-2
TGTGCCAGTAGTACGCAGAGGAACACTGAAGCTTTCTTT	CASSTQRNTEAFF	TRBV19	-	-	TRBJ1-1
TGTGCCAGTATGACCCGACAGCCACCCATTTTGAACACTGAAGCTTTCTTT	CASMTRQPPILNTEAFF	TRBV19	-	-	TRBJ1-1
TGCGCCAGCAGCTTAGTAGCGGGGGGCTCCTACGAGCAGTACTTC	CASSLVAGGSYEQYF	TRBV5-1	-	TRBD2	TRBJ2-7
TGTGCCAGCAGTAACAGGGAGGGACAGCCCCAGCATTTT	CASSNREGQPQHF	TRBV12-3/TRBV12-4	-	-	TRBJ1-5
TGTGCCAGCAGCTTGAGGGGGGAGGGTGGCTACACCTTC	CASSLRGEGGYTF	TRBV7-2	-	-	TRBJ1-2
TGTGCCAGTAGTATAGAGGGACGGTCCTATAATTCACCCCTCCACTTT	CASSIEGRSYNSPLHF	TRBV19	once	-	TRBJ1-6
TGTGCCAGCAGTTTAAGCGGTTACGAGCAGTACTTC	CASSLSGYEQYF	TRBV12-3/TRBV12-4	-	-	TRBJ2-7
TGCGCCAGCAGTCCCTACCGTCTGGGACAGAACACTGAAGCTTTCTTT	CASSPYRLGQNTEAFF	TRBV23-1	-	-	TRBJ1-1
TGCGCCAGCAGTCCCCAAGCGGGGGGAGGCGAGACCCAGTACTTC	CASSPQAGGGETQYF	TRBV10-1	-	TRBD2	TRBJ2-5
TGTGCCAGCAGTGAAAGGAGGAACACAGATACGCAGTATTTT	CASSERRNTDTQYF	TRBV2	-	-	TRBJ2-3
TGTGCCACCAGCAGAGTTCATGAGCAGTTCTTC	CATSRVHEQFF	TRBV15	-	-	TRBJ2-1
TGTGCCAGCAGCTTTCAGCCGAATGAAAAACTGTTTTTT	CASSFQPNEKLFF	TRBV7-9	once	-	TRBJ1-4
TGCGCCAGCAGCTTCGGCCACGAGCAGTACTTC	CASSFGHEQYF	TRBV5-1	-	-	TRBJ2-7
TGTGCCAGCAGCCAAGACGCTAGCGGCTACGAGCAGTACTTC	CASSQDASGYEQYF	TRBV4-2	-	TRBD2	TRBJ2-7
TGTGCCAGCAGTGCGCAGGGGGCCACTGAAGCTTTCTTT	CASSAQGATEAFF	TRBV6-4	-	TRBD1	TRBJ1-1
TGTGCCTGGACCCTGGGGCCCTATGGCTACACCTTC	CAWTLGPYGYTF	TRBV30	-	-	TRBJ1-2
TGTGCCAGCAGCTTAGACAGGGGGTCATACAATGAGCAGTTCTTC	CASSLDRGSYNEQFF	TRBV11-1	-	TRBD1	TRBJ2-1
TGTGCCAGCAGTCCTTACCAGGGGAGCTCAGAAGCTTTCTTT	CASSPYQGSSEAFF	TRBV7-2	-	-	TRBJ1-1
TGTGCCAGCAGCGGAAGGAGAGGGACGCCCCCACAGCCCCAGCATTTT	CASSGRRGTPPQPQHF	TRBV6-2/TRBV6-3	once	-	TRBJ1-5
TGTGCCAGCAGTCCGCAGGGGAAACAGCCCCAGCATTTT	CASSPQGKQPQHF	TRBV27	-	-	TRBJ1-5
TGTGCCAGCAGCTTGGATACGTATGGCTACACCTTC	CASSLDTYGYTF	TRBV5-4	-	-	TRBJ1-2
TGTGCCACCAGTGAAAATAGCGCGAACACCGGGGAGCTGTTTTTT	CATSENSANTGELFF	TRBV24-1	once	-	TRBJ2-2
TGTGCCAGCAGCTTGGGAATCTACGAGCAGTACTTC	CASSLGIYEQYF	TRBV5-6	once	-	TRBJ2-7
TGTGCCACCAGCAGAGATGTGGGTGTCAATCAGCCCCAGCATTTT	CATSRDVGVNQPQHF	TRBV15	-	-	TRBJ1-5
TGTGCCAGTAGTACACCCTCGGGTAGCCTTGAGACCCAGTACTTC	CASSTPSGSLETQYF	TRBV19	-	-	TRBJ2-5
TGCGCCAGCAGCTTAGGACTAGCCGGGGTTTCAGATACGCAGTATTTT	CASSLGLAGVSDTQYF	TRBV5-1	-	TRBD2	TRBJ2-3
TGTGCCAGCAGCTTAAGCACGGGGCCCTATAGCAATCAGCCCCAGCATTTT	CASSLSTGPYSNQPQHF	TRBV7-2	-	-	TRBJ1-5
TGTGCCAGCAGCTTAAGGGCGGCAGGGGGTATTGAGACCCAGTACTTC	CASSLRAAGGIETQYF	TRBV11-3	-	TRBD1	TRBJ2-5
TGTGCCAGCAGCGGTATAAGGGGCATTGGAAACACCATATATTTT	CASSGIRGIGNTIYF	TRBV5-8	-	-	TRBJ1-3
TGTGCCAGCAGGGACGGAGCAAACTATGGCTACACCTTC	CASRDGANYGYTF	TRBV2	-	-	TRBJ1-2
TGTGCCAGCAGCCGTACCGGGGGGGGTGAGCAGTACTTC	CASSRTGGGEQYF	TRBV7-2	-	TRBD2	TRBJ2-7
TGTGCCAGCAGCGACGGAGATCTGGGGTATGGCTACACCTTC	CASSDGDLGYGYTF	TRBV21-1	-	-	TRBJ1-2
TGTGCCTGTCTCAGGCTAGCGGGCCTTGAGCAGTTCTTC	CACLRLAGLEQFF	TRBV30	-	TRBD2	TRBJ2-1
TGTGCCAGCAGTGAAGTGGGGATTCCTGGAAACACCATATATTTT	CASSEVGIPGNTIYF	TRBV2	-	-	TRBJ1-3
TGTGCCAGCAGCCTGAGACAGGCAGGGCCCCAGCATTTT	CASSLRQAGPQHF	TRBV5-6	-	-	TRBJ1-5
TGTGCCAGCAGTTTATCCCCCCCCAAACTAGCGGGACCCTACGAGCAGTACTTC	CASSLSPPKLAGPYEQYF	TRBV27	-	TRBD2	TRBJ2-7
TGTGCCAGCAGTGGAGGTAACTACAATGAGCAGTTCTTC	CASSGGNYNEQFF	TRBV25-1	-	-	TRBJ2-1
TGTGCCAGCTCACCGGTACAAGGGACTAGTGCCGCAGATACGCAGTATTTT	CASSPVQGTSAADTQYF	TRBV18	-	TRBD2	TRBJ2-3
TGTGCCAGTATCCGGACAGAGGGACATGAAAAACTGTTTTTT	CASIRTEGHEKLFF	TRBV6-6	-	-	TRBJ1-4
TGTGCCAGCAGCCAAGATGGGCTAGCGGGAGAAGGACGACAAGATACGCAGTATTTT	CASSQDGLAGEGRQDTQYF	TRBV3-1/TRBV3-2	-	TRBD2	TRBJ2-3
TGTGCCAGCAGCTTAGACCCGGGACTAGCGGGAGAGACCCAGTACTTC	CASSLDPGLAGETQYF	TRBV11-2	once	TRBD2	TRBJ2-5
TGTGCCAGCAGTCCCCGAACTAGCGGGTCGAACACCGGGGAGCTGTTTTTT	CASSPRTSGSNTGELFF	TRBV27	-	TRBD2	TRBJ2-2
TGTGCCAGCAGCTTATTGGGACAGCTAAACACTGAAGCTTTCTTT	CASSLLGQLNTEAFF	TRBV5-6	few	TRBD1	TRBJ1-1
TGTGCCAGCCGGGGAGTAGCAACTAATGAAAAACTGTTTTTT	CASRGVATNEKLFF	TRBV2	few	-	TRBJ1-4
TGTGCCAGCAGTACGGGACCCTATGGCTACACCTTC	CASSTGPYGYTF	TRBV6-1	-	-	TRBJ1-2
TGTGCCAGCAGCTCGGACAGGGGATGGCGGGGCACTGAAGCTTTCTTT	CASSSDRGWRGTEAFF	TRBV5-6	-	TRBD1	TRBJ1-1
TGCGCCAGCAGGTCGGACAGGGAATCCTACGAGCAGTACTTC	CASRSDRESYEQYF	TRBV5-1	once	TRBD1	TRBJ2-7